Following are 20 T cell receptor beta chains from one sample sequenced in a study of blood T cell repertoires in COVID-19. The protocol was immunoSEQ multiplex PCR, while the TCRdb copy is restricted to in-frame clones and leaves out a portion. This sample carries more than 100,000 clones, approximately 83% of them seen once, and the ten largest clones take 16%. Sequenced: peripheral blood. The receptor source for this set is a woman in her forties or fifties with acute or convalescent COVID-19.

For the CDR3, the DNA is TGCGCCAGCAGCTCCCTGGGGGCAGGGATGAACACTGAAGCTTTCTTT. It encodes CASSSLGAGMNTEAFF. V usage is TRBV5-1 and J usage is TRBJ1-1, with D possibly TRBD1 on 6 matching bases. V was pared by 3 bases and J by 0 bases, with 15 bases between. Germline-derived CDR1 and CDR2 are SGHRS and YFSETQ. The CDR3 has 16 amino acids. Full variable domain (missing parts from reference TRBV5-1 and TRBJ1-1): KAGVTQTPRYLIKTRGQQVTLSCSPISGHRSVSWYQQTPGQGLQFLFEYFSETQRNKGNFPGRFSGRQFSNSRSEMNVSTLELGDSALYLCASSSLGAGMNTEAFFGQGTRLTVV.

This chain links TRBV19 with TRBJ1-5, with no clear D. Germline V gene lookup returns CDR1 LNHDA and CDR2 SQIVND (reference sequence). Trimming shortened V by 6 bases and J by 10 bases, and 25 bases separated the two germline ends. The CDR3 covers 16 residues. In DNA, the CDR3 is TGTGCCAGTAGCCCCACTAGGCAGGTCTATAATCGACCCCAGCATTTT. It specifies CASSPTRQVYNRPQHF.

The chain couples TRBV15 to TRBJ1-5; the D is unclear. The ends were cut back, 6 bases at V and 2 bases at J, with 11 bases in the middle. The CDR3 extends over 14 amino acids. Germline V gene lookup returns CDR1 LNHNV and CDR2 YYDKDF (reference sequence). The CDR3 here is CATRPGSGNQPQHF. The CDR3 DNA reads as TGTGCCACCAGACCGGGGTCGGGCAATCAGCCCCAGCATTTT.

In its sample, this clone was seen a few times. The rearrangement uses TRBV4-1 and TRBJ1-5; 7 positions agree with TRBD1. CDR1 MGHRA and CDR2 YSYEKL come from the germline V gene. V lost 4 bases to trimming and J lost 1 base; unmatched junction nucleotides: 7. The CDR3 totals 16 residues. The CDR3 sequence: CASSPTRQGSNQPQHF. CDR3 DNA sequence: TGCGCCAGCAGCCCCACTAGACAGGGAAGCAATCAGCCCCAGCATTTT.

This chain links TRBV6-5 with TRBJ1-3; unclear D gene. The germline gives CDR1 MNHEY, CDR2 SVGAGI. CDR3 length: 12 amino acids. The V and J ends lost 8 bases and 13 bases respectively, with 18 bases between them. The CDR3 nucleotides are TGTGCCAGCTATATGAGAGGGCCCGGAATATATTTT. As protein: CASYMRGPGIYF.

The chain has TRBV3-1 (or the pseudogene TRBV3-2) and TRBJ2-7, with D possibly matching TRBD2 (5 bases). V was shortened by 0 bases and J by 2 bases, with 11 bases between the two germline ends. Germline CDR1 and CDR2: LGHDT and YNNKEL (reference sequence). This CDR3 region has 15 residues. CDR3: CASSQDAGYAYEQYF. The CDR3 bases are TGTGCCAGCAGCCAAGATGCGGGTTACGCCTACGAGCAGTACTTC.

The chain is built from TRBV6-5 and TRBJ1-2; TRBD1 is a possible D gene (5 bases). Trimming pared 9 bases from V and 6 bases from J, leaving 20 bases between. Germline V gives CDR1 MNHEY, CDR2 SVGAGI. The CDR3 is made up of 14 amino acids. The DNA for the CDR3 is TGTGCCAGGGATCTCCGGGGCGGGAAAGATGGCTACACCTTC. Encoded protein: CARDLRGGKDGYTF.

This chain joins TRBV29-1 and TRBJ2-3, with 9 bases fitting TRBD1. Trimming removed 6 bases from V and 5 bases from J; junction bases left unmatched: 6. Germline lookup yields CDR1 SQVTM and CDR2 ANQGSEA. This CDR3 spans 13 amino acids. CDR3 DNA: TGCAGCGTCCGGGGACAGGGACGAGATACGCAGTATTTT. The encoded protein is CSVRGQGRDTQYF.

The chain is built from TRBV30 and TRBJ2-2, with 7 bases fitting TRBD2. Germline values: CDR1 GTSNPN, CDR2 SVGIG (reference sequence). With 0 bases clipped from V and 6 bases from J, the junction kept 10 bases outside the gene matches. This CDR3 spans 16 amino acids. For the CDR3, the DNA is TGTGCCTGGAGTGTATGGCGGGGGAAAGGGGCCGGGGAGCTGTTTTTT. Its protein is CAWSVWRGKGAGELFF.

This clone was observed a few times. The gene calls are TRBV6-6 and TRBJ2-7; TRBD1 aligns across 7 bases. The CDR3 spans 13 residues. Germline V gene sequence: CDR1 MNHNY, CDR2 SVGAGI (reference sequence). The junction had 9 bases not matched to a gene; V was cut back by 2 bases and J by 11 bases. The CDR3 coding sequence is TGTGCCAGCAGTTACAATCCACAGGGGTTTGAGTACTTC. Translated, it gives CASSYNPQGFEYF.

CDR3 sequence (DNA): TGTGCCAGCAGCCAGGGTGACAGGGGGCAAGCTTTCTTT. The encoded protein is CASSQGDRGQAFF. This chain links TRBV3-1 (or the pseudogene TRBV3-2) with TRBJ1-1; 10 bases match TRBD1. Germline trimming cut 3 bases from V and 9 bases from J; bases unmatched to any gene: 4. Germline V gene sequence: CDR1 LGHDT, CDR2 YNNKEL (reference sequence). The CDR3 extends over 13 amino acids.

This rearrangement joins TRBV12-5 to TRBJ1-1; TRBD1 matches 7 bases. Germline values: CDR1 LGHNT, CDR2 FRNRAP. Trimming removed 0 bases from V and 1 base from J; junction bases left unmatched: 8. The CDR3 length is 17 residues. The CDR3 coding sequence is TGTGCTAGTGGTTTGGTACTGGGCAGGGGGGCGAACACTGAAGCTTTCTTT. Its protein product is CASGLVLGRGANTEAFF.

The rearrangement links TRBV6-5 to TRBJ1-4; 9 bases agree with TRBD1. Germline CDR1 reads MNHEY; CDR2 reads SVGAGI. This CDR3 spans 14 amino acids. The ends lost 6 bases at V and 5 bases at J; junction bases unmatched: 4. CDR3 residues: CASRDRGPNEKLFF. The CDR3 region has the DNA TGTGCCAGCAGGGACAGGGGCCCGAATGAAAAACTGTTTTTT.

The chain has TRBV27 and TRBJ1-1, with 9 bases matching TRBD1. J gave up 0 bases and V 2 bases, and 4 bases lay outside the gene matches. Per germline, CDR1 MNHEY and CDR2 SMNVEV (reference sequence). The CDR3 extends over 16 amino acids. The CDR3 sequence: CASSLVTGGVNTEAFF. The CDR3 DNA reads TGTGCCAGCAGTTTAGTCACAGGGGGCGTGAACACTGAAGCTTTCTTT.

The genes are TRBV19 and TRBJ2-3; D might be TRBD1 (5 bases). This CDR3 contains 14 residues. Germline CDR1 reads LNHDA; CDR2 reads SQIVND (reference sequence). The V and J ends lost 8 bases and 2 bases respectively, with 14 bases between them. CDR3 residues: CASVDSRFTDTQYF. The DNA for the CDR3 is TGTGCCAGTGTCGACAGTCGTTTCACAGATACGCAGTATTTT.

The chain recombines TRBV12-2 with TRBJ1-1; the D call TRBD1 from the table was never checked on the DNA. TRBV12-2 corresponds to a pseudogene. The CDR3 consists of 17 residues. Here the CDR3 DNA reads TGTGCAAGTCGCTTAGAGGACAGGGGACCTACGAACACTGAAGCTTTCTTT. Its translation: CASRLEDRGPTNTEAFF.

The chain joins TRBV25-1 to TRBJ2-7, with 7 bases identical to TRBD2. Per germline, CDR1 MGHDK and CDR2 SYGVNS. V lost 3 bases to trimming and J lost 2 bases; unmatched junction nucleotides: 4. The CDR3 is made up of 14 amino acids. This CDR3 reads CASSDWGGTYEQYF. CDR3 DNA sequence: TGTGCCAGCAGTGATTGGGGAGGGACCTACGAGCAGTACTTC.

This chain uses TRBV5-4 with TRBJ1-2; 7 bases are a match to TRBD1. After removal of 3 bases from V and 8 bases from J, the junction contained 13 bases not matched to a gene. Germline CDR1 SGHNT, CDR2 YYREEE (reference sequence). The length of the CDR3 is 15 residues. CDR3: CASSYAGGQFVGYTF. The CDR3 DNA follows: TGTGCCAGCAGCTACGCGGGGGGACAGTTTGTCGGCTACACCTTC.

This chain uses TRBV6-5 with TRBJ2-1, with 7 bases that match TRBD1. With V trimmed by 8 bases and J by 4 bases, 5 bases remained unmatched. Germline V gene lookup returns CDR1 MNHEY and CDR2 SVGAGI. The CDR3 sequence is 13 residues long. The CDR3 loop is CASCRQGYNEQFF. The CDR3 nucleotides read TGTGCCAGCTGTAGACAGGGATACAATGAGCAGTTCTTC.

Worth noting for this clone: Other DNA sequences within the sample encode an identical CDR3. V and J are TRBV30 and TRBJ1-1, with TRBD1 as a possible D gene (6 bases). Germline CDR1 reads GTSNPN; CDR2 reads SVGIG (reference sequence). V lost 0 bases, J lost 3 bases, and 8 bases lay in between. This CDR3 spans 13 amino acids. CDR3 coding DNA: TGTGCCTGGAGTGTACAGGGATACACTGAAGCTTTCTTT. Its translation: CAWSVQGYTEAFF.